Described below is a single T cell receptor (beta chain) sequence and its context. Its antigen is not identified. Trimming took off 0 bases at V and 7 bases at J, with 12 bases between the two ends. The CDR3 loop spans 13 amino acids. Germline V gene sequence: CDR1 DFQATT, CDR2 SNEGSKA (reference sequence). The sample originates from a study of breast tumors, draining lymph nodes, adjacent tissues. Whole-study findings and limits: Luminal-like breast cancer showed significantly greater tumor-nontumor repertoire similarity than basal-like breast cancer did. Compared with lymph nodes, tumors were less diverse; compared with nontumor tissue, more. Data fit most tumor T cells coming from lymph node, expanding in tumor.

Breast cancer patients provided tissue from their axillary draining lymph nodes. Using its own MiXCR run on the multiplex PCR reads, TCRdb lists one record per CDR3 protein. Altogether roughly 120,000 distinct CDR3 sequences are present, nearly 20% being singletons, with the ten largest covering less than 4%. The receptor was derived from a female donor with breast cancer. Some clones in this sample may be carry-over from other donors' samples. Sequencing was performed on axillary lymph node tissue. The gene calls are TRBV20-1 and TRBJ1-1; D is undetermined. The CDR3 reads CSARDLVDIEAFF. The CDR3 DNA sequence: TGCAGTGCTAGAGATCTGGTAGATATTGAAGCTTTCTTT.